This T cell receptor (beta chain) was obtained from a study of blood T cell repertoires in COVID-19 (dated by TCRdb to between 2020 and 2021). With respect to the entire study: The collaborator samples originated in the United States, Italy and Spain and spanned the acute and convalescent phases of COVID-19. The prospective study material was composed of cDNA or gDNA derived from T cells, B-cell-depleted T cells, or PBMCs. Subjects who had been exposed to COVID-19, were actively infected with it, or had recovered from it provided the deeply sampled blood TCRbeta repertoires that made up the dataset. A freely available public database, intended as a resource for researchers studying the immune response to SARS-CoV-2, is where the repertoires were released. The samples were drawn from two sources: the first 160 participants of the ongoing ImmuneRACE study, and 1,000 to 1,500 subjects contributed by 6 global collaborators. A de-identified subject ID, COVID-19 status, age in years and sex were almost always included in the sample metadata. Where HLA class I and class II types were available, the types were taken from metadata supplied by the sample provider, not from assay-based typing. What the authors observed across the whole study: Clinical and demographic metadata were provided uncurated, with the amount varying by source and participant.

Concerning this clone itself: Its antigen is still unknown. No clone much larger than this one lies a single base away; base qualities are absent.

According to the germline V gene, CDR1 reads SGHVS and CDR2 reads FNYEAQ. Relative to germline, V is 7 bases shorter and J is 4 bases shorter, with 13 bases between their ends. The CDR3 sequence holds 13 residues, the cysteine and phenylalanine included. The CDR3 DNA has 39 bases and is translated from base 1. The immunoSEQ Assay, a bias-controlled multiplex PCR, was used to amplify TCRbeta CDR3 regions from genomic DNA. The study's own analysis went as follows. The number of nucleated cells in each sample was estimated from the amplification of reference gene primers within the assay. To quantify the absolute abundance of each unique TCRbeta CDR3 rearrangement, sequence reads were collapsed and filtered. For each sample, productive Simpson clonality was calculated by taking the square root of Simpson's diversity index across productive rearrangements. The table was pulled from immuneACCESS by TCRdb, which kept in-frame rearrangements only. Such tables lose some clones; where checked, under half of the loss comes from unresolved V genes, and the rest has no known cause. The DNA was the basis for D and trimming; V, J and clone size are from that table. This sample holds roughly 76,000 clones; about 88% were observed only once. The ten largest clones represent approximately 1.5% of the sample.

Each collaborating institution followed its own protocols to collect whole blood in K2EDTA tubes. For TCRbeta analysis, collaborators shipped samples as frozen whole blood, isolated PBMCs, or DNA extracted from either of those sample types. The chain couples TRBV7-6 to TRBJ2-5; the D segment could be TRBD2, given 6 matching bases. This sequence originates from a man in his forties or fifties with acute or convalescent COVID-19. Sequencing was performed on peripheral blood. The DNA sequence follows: TGTGCCAGCACCCCCCGCGGGGTAGAGACCCAGTACTTC. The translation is CASTPRGVETQYF.